This entry is about one T cell receptor (beta chain). Its antigen specificity is not known. It has no much larger one-base neighbor in the sample; base qualities were not kept. Relative to germline, V is missing 6 bases and J is missing 7 bases, with 10 bases of the junction outside any gene match. Inclusive of the bounding cysteine and phenylalanine, the CDR3 is 16 residues long. Only the CDR3 DNA is retained, 48 bases long and in frame from the first base. CDR1 and CDR2, looked up from the germline V gene, are MNHEY and SVGAGI. The entry originates in a study of radiotherapy plus CTLA-4 blockade in lung cancer (dated by TCRdb to 2016 to 2019). Concerning the study at large: Among the enrolled patients, about 19% had an objective response, and less than 40% reached disease control.

The investigation overall reported the following: After treatment with radiotherapy and ipilimumab, TCR clones that came from tumors expanded in the peripheral blood. Early dynamic changes in blood T cell clones, together with increased serum interferon-beta after radiation, were reported as the strongest predictors of response.

Focal radiation therapy combined with CTLA-4 blockade (ipilimumab) was tested in patients with chemo-refractory metastatic non-small-cell lung cancer. To prepare the library, the immunoSEQ multiplex PCR assay was applied. This immuneACCESS table, as held by TCRdb, lists in-frame sequences with V and J called but not all clones. Of the missing ones, under half trace to an unresolved V gene in checked studies; the others have no known cause. The sample contains 80,000 to 100,000 clones, 80% to 90% of them found a single time. 4.9% of the sample is held by the ten biggest clonotypes. Recombination connected TRBV6-5 to TRBJ2-7, and TRBD2 matches 15 of the central bases. Specimen: peripheral blood, collected from a patient treated with radiotherapy plus ipilimumab. This sequence originates from a human donor with non-small cell lung cancer that progressed on radiotherapy plus ipilimumab. The bases are TGTGCCAGCAGCTACCGGACTAGCGGGAGGGGACGGGAGCAGTACTTC. Its product reads: CASSYRTSGRGREQYF.